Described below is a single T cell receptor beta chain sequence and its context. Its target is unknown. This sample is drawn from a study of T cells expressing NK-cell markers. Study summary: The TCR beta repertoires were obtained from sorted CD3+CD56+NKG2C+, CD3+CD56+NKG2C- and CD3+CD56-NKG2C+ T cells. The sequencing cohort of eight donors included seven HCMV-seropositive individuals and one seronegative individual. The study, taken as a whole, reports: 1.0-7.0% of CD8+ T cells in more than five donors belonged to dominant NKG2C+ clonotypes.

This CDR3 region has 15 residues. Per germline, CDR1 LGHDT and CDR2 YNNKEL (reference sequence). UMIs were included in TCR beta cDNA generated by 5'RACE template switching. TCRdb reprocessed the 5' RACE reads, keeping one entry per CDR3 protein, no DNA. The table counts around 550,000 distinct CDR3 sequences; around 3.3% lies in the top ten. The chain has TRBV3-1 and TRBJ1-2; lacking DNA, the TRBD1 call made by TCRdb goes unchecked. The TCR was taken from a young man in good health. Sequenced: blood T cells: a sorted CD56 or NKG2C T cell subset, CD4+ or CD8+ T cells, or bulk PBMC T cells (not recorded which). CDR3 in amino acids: CASSQLFRTDYGYTF.